These T cell receptor beta chains were read from a single sample in a study of T cell repertoires in cytomegalovirus infection. For these TCRs, the target antigens are not known. A single record per CDR3 protein comes from TCRdb applying MiXCR to the reads. The sample records roughly 860,000 distinct CDR3 sequences, around a third being singletons. Here the sequenced sample was cultured CD8+ T cells from PBMCs, taken from culture after CMV antigen stimulation. These receptors were taken from a human donor in good health (CMV status not recorded). Some clones in this sample may be carry-over from other donors' samples. Each CDR3 is given with its conserved first and last residue. The D gene is left open where the match is weak. Size values are once, few and many counts, or a class for expanded clones, and some rows have none.

D,J,V,size,DNA,CDR3
-,TRBJ2-3,TRBV28,-,TGTGCCAGCAGCCCTCACAGGGAAGGGCGAAGCGTTCTAAGTGGCACAGATACGCAGTATTTT,CASSPHREGRSVLSGTDTQYF
-,TRBJ1-2,TRBV7-9,many,TGTGCCAGCGGGAACAACTATGGCTACACCTTC,CASGNNYGYTF
-,TRBJ2-2,TRBV27,few,TGTGCCAGCAGTTTAGGGGTGTCCGGGGAGCTGTTTTTT,CASSLGVSGELFF
-,TRBJ2-3,TRBV12-5,few,TGTGCTAGTGGTATGTCAGATACGCAGTATTTT,CASGMSDTQYF
-,TRBJ1-1,TRBV2,-,TGTGCCACAGAATGGACACTGAACACTGAAGCTTTCTTT,CATEWTLNTEAFF
-,TRBJ2-3,TRBV6-6,-,TGTGCCAGCAGTTACGTGGGAAACAGCACAGATACGCAGTATTTT,CASSYVGNSTDTQYF
-,TRBJ1-5,TRBV7-6,many,TGTGCCAGCAGCCGGGAGATGAACAGCCACCTATATTTT,CASSREMNSHLYF
-,TRBJ1-1,TRBV6-5,many,TGTGCCAGCAGTTACTCGGTTGGGACTGAAGCTTTCTTT,CASSYSVGTEAFF
TRBD2,TRBJ2-1,TRBV19,once,TGTGCCAGTACCATTCTAGCGGGGGGGAGGAATGAGCAGTTCTTC,CASTILAGGRNEQFF
-,TRBJ2-2,TRBV7-2,many,TGTGCCAGCCAATTTTGGGCCGGGGAGCTGTTTTTT,CASQFWAGELFF
-,TRBJ2-1,TRBV27,-,TGTGCCAGCAGTCCCTACAGGGCCTCCTACAATGAGCAGTTCTTC,CASSPYRASYNEQFF